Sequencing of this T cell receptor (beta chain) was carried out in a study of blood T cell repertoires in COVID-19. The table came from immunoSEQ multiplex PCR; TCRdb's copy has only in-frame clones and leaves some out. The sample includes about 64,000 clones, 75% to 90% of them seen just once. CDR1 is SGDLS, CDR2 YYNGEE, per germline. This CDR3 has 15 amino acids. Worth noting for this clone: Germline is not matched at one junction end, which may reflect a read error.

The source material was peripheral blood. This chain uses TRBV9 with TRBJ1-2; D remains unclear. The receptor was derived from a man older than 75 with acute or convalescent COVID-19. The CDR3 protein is CASSPRREGGYGHTF. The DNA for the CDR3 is TGTGCCAGCAGCCCGAGGCGGGAGGGAGGGTATGGCCACACCTTC. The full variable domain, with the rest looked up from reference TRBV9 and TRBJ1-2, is DSGVTQTPKHLITATGQRVTLRCSPRSGDLSVYWYQQSLDQGLQFLIQYYNGEERAKGNILERFSAQQFPDLHSELNLSSLELGDSALYFCASSPRREGGYGHTFGSGTRLTVV.